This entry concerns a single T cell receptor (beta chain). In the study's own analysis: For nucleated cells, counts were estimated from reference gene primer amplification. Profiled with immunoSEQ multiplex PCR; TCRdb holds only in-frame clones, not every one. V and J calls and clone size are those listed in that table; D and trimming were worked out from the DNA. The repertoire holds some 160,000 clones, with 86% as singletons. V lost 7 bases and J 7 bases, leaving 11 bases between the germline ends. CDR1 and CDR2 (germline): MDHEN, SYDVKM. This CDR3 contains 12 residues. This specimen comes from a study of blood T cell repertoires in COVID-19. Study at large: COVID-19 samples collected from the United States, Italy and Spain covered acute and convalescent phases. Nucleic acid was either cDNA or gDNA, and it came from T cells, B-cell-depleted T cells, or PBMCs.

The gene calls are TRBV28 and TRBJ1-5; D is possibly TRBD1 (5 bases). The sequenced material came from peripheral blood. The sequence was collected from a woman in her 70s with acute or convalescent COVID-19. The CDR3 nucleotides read TGTGCCAGCAACCCCAGGGCGCAGCCCCAGCATTTT. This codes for CASNPRAQPQHF.